The 21 T cell receptor beta chains in this list originate from one sample, sequenced in a study of human T cells and chemical hapten exposure. The time point here: patch test 1, 2 weeks after DPC sensitization. Treatment in this sample: therapeutic diphenylcyclopropenone sensitization with weekly scalp DPC. From the RACE reads, TCRdb called clonotypes with MiXCR, one entry per CDR3 protein. The sample yields 180,000 or so distinct CDR3 sequences, 14% seen once. The sequenced sample was whole blood, obtained in connection with sensitization to the hapten diphenylcyclopropenone (DPC). The receptors were gathered from a woman younger than 45 with alopecia areata. Some clones in this sample may be carry-over from other donors' samples.

The genes are TRBV6-5 and TRBJ2-2; 10 bases map to TRBD1. Per germline, CDR1 MNHEY and CDR2 SVGAGI. The CDR3 extends over 16 amino acids. After removal of 5 bases from V and 0 bases from J, the junction contained 3 bases not matched to a gene. The CDR3 protein is CASSRGQGANTGELFF. The CDR3 DNA reads as TGTGCCAGCAGTCGAGGACAGGGGGCGAACACCGGGGAGCTGTTTTTT.

This clonotype showed up many times. The rearrangement uses TRBV29-1 and TRBJ2-7, with 9 positions matching TRBD2. The CDR3 length is 13 residues. V trimming: 6 bases; J trimming: 6 bases; junction bases outside the gene matches: 9. Germline loops: CDR1 SQVTM, CDR2 ANQGSEA. This chain's CDR3 is CSVLAGALVEQYF. DNA of the CDR3: TGCAGCGTACTAGCGGGCGCTCTTGTCGAGCAGTACTTC.

The table lists this clonotype with many counts. The chain has TRBV7-9 and TRBJ2-2; 8 nucleotides agree with TRBD1. After removal of 1 base from V and 6 bases from J, the junction contained 4 bases not matched to a gene. In germline, CDR1 is SEHNR, CDR2 FQNEAQ (reference sequence). The CDR3 is 15 residues long. The CDR3 region has the DNA TGTGCCAGCAGCTTAGGACAGGGGACACCCGGGGAGCTGTTTTTT. Translated, it gives CASSLGQGTPGELFF.

This chain uses TRBV30 with TRBJ1-1; possibly TRBD1 for D (5 bases). Germline V gives CDR1 GTSNPN, CDR2 SVGIG (reference sequence). This CDR3 is built from 15 residues. Between the trimmed V and J ends, which lost 3 bases and 2 bases, there was a span of 16 bases. The CDR3: CAWSQGVSINTEAFF. DNA for the CDR3: TGTGCCTGGAGCCAAGGGGTCAGCATTAACACTGAAGCTTTCTTT.

The chain carries TRBV30 and TRBJ2-1, with a tentative D call TRBD1 (6 bases). The CDR3 is 12 amino acids. V lost 4 bases to trimming and J lost 6 bases, with 10 bases between them. Germline V CDR1 and CDR2: GTSNPN, SVGIG (reference sequence). CDR3 DNA: TGTGCCTGGACCAGGGACATCAATGAGCAGTTCTTC. This translates into CAWTRDINEQFF.

At least ten counts were recorded for this clonotype. The J gene is TRBJ2-5, the V gene TRBV7-2, with 10 bases matching TRBD2. From germline, CDR1 is SGHTA and CDR2 FQGNSA. V trimming: 5 bases; J trimming: 5 bases; junction bases outside the gene matches: 8. The CDR3 loop spans 15 amino acids. This chain's CDR3 is CASSPQRGGRETQYF. As DNA, the CDR3 is TGTGCCAGCAGCCCCCAGCGGGGGGGCCGGGAGACCCAGTACTTC.

This clonotype has just a few counts. The V call is TRBV12-3 or TRBV12-4, the J call TRBJ2-3; TRBD2 agrees at 10 bases. V lost 5 bases, J lost 0 bases, and 8 bases stayed unmatched. This CDR3 comprises 17 residues. The CDR3 spells CASSPSGRGSSTDTQYF. The CDR3 DNA is TGTGCCAGCAGTCCTAGCGGGAGAGGGTCTAGCACAGATACGCAGTATTTT.

The chain carries TRBV30 and TRBJ2-5; D remains ambiguous. Per germline, CDR1 GTSNPN and CDR2 SVGIG (reference sequence). Trimming removed 0 bases from V and 0 bases from J, with 5 bases in between. The CDR3 covers 13 residues. CDR3 protein: CAWSVRNQETQYF. The CDR3 DNA follows: TGTGCCTGGAGTGTACGGAACCAAGAGACCCAGTACTTC.

This clonotype was seen only a few times. This chain uses TRBV29-1 with TRBJ2-1; TRBD1 matches 9 bases. The CDR3 extends over 13 amino acids. CDR1 is SQVTM and CDR2 is ANQGSEA in the germline V gene. After removal of 7 bases from V and 7 bases from J, the junction contained 8 bases not matched to a gene. CDR3 sequence: CSDGQGLGNEQFF. CDR3 coding DNA: TGCAGCGACGGACAGGGGTTGGGGAATGAGCAGTTCTTC.

This chain connects TRBV6-5 to TRBJ1-2, with TRBD1 identical over 10 bases. With 6 bases clipped from V and 4 bases from J, the junction kept 11 bases outside the gene matches. The CDR3 has 16 residues. Germline values: CDR1 MNHEY, CDR2 SVGAGI. Written as DNA, the CDR3 is TGTGCCAGCAGACGGCCCGGGACAGGGGTGATCTATGGCTACACCTTC. It translates to CASRRPGTGVIYGYTF.

Only a few counts were recorded for this clonotype. V and J are TRBV7-8 and TRBJ1-2; 8 bases agree with TRBD1. This CDR3 region has 18 residues. Trimming removed 5 bases from V and 4 bases from J; junction bases left unmatched: 18. From germline, CDR1 is SGHVS and CDR2 FQNEAQ. CDR3 DNA sequence: TGTGCCAGCAGCATGACCCGATCCAGGGGGCAGATGCGCTATGGCTACACCTTC. It yields the protein CASSMTRSRGQMRYGYTF.

In its sample, this clonotype was seen many times. The genes are TRBV14 and TRBJ1-1; no reliable D call. CDR3 length equals 13 residues. Germline lookup yields CDR1 SGHDN and CDR2 FVKESK. V was pared by 4 bases and J by 0 bases, with 6 bases between. The CDR3 protein is CASSRNVNTEAFF. CDR3 bases: TGTGCCAGCAGCCGTAATGTGAACACTGAAGCTTTCTTT.

This clonotype turned up a few times. V is TRBV18 and J is TRBJ1-3; 8 bases are a match to TRBD1. CDR1 is KGHSH and CDR2 is LQKENI in the germline V gene. The CDR3 is 15 residues long. Losses at the gene ends were 8 bases for V and 0 bases for J; bases not matched to a gene: 6. The CDR3 DNA reads as TGTGCCAGCGGCGGACAGGGATACTCTGGAAACACCATATATTTT. It is translated as CASGGQGYSGNTIYF.

The chain uses TRBV7-9 and TRBJ1-1; no reliable D call. The CDR3 extends over 15 amino acids. Germline V gene sequence: CDR1 SEHNR, CDR2 FQNEAQ (reference sequence). V lost 5 bases, J lost 1 base, and 14 bases lay in between. The CDR3 DNA is TGTGCCAGCAGCGCAACACATGGATCGAACACTGAAGCTTTCTTT. Translating gives CASSATHGSNTEAFF.

A few counts support this clonotype. V usage is TRBV4-3 and J usage is TRBJ2-1, with 9 bases fitting TRBD2. The CDR3 sequence is 18 residues long. Looked up from germline, CDR1 is LGHNA and CDR2 is YSLEER. V lost 0 bases and J lost 4; bases outside the gene matches: 10. The CDR3 here is CASSQEERGALNYNEQFF. The CDR3 DNA reads TGCGCCAGCAGCCAAGAAGAGCGGGGGGCACTAAATTACAATGAGCAGTTCTTC.

This clonotype appeared a few times. The J gene is TRBJ2-7, the V gene TRBV5-4; D gene unclear. The CDR3 consists of 14 residues. The ends were cut back, 3 bases at V and 3 bases at J, with 13 bases in the middle. In germline, CDR1 is SGHNT, CDR2 YYREEE (reference sequence). CDR3 DNA sequence: TGTGCCAGCAGCTCCAGCGTGAATAGCTACGAGCAGTACTTC. This translates into CASSSSVNSYEQYF.

The chain couples TRBV5-8 to TRBJ1-1; unclear D gene. V was clipped by 4 bases and J by 1 base, with 11 bases between them. This CDR3 is built from 14 residues. CDR1 SGHTS and CDR2 YDEGEE come from the germline V gene. The CDR3 region has the DNA TGTGCCAGCAGCGACGGCAGCTCGAACACTGAAGCTTTCTTT. It codes for CASSDGSSNTEAFF.

This clonotype was seen more than once but under ten times. The V call is TRBV7-2, the J call TRBJ2-7; D may be TRBD2 (6 bases). CDR1 is SGHTA, CDR2 FQGNSA, per germline. Trimming took 1 base from V and 0 from J, leaving 13 bases between them. The CDR3 runs to 16 residues. The DNA for the CDR3 is TGTGCCAGCAGCTTAGGAGGCGGGGCAAGCTCCTACGAGCAGTACTTC. Translated: CASSLGGGASSYEQYF.

The chain has TRBV20-1 and TRBJ1-5; 8 positions match TRBD1. The germline V gene has CDR1 DFQATT and CDR2 SNEGSKA (reference sequence). CDR3 length: 13 residues. V lost 6 bases, J lost 7 bases, and 8 bases stayed unmatched. The CDR3 nucleotides are TGCAGTGCAATGAGACAGGGGAACCAGCCCCAGCATTTT. Translated: CSAMRQGNQPQHF.

Remarks on this clonotype: The junction and the germline gene differ at one end; a read error may be behind it. The chain is built from TRBV7-6 and TRBJ2-1; 11 nucleotides line up with TRBD2. This CDR3 is 13 amino acids long. Germline V CDR1 and CDR2: SGHVS, FNYEAQ. CDR3 residues: CASSLGLADEQLF. The CDR3 nucleotides read TGTGCCAGCAGCCTGGGACTAGCGGACGAGCAGTTGTTC.

In nucleotides, the CDR3 is TGCGCCAGCAGCTTGTCACTAGCGGGGGGCACAGATACGCAGTATTTT. Its protein product is CASSLSLAGGTDTQYF. The chain has TRBV5-1 and TRBJ2-3; 11 bases align to TRBD2. Germline V gene data show CDR1 as SGHRS and CDR2 as YFSETQ. With V trimmed by 1 base and J by 1 base, 2 bases remained unmatched. The CDR3 extends over 16 amino acids.